The 5 T cell receptor beta chains listed next were all sequenced from one sample in a study of T cells in women clearing cervical HPV infection. TCRdb's table, derived via immunoSEQ multiplex PCR, lists solely in-frame clones and lacks some. This table holds more than 25,000 clones. The specimen sequenced was blood buffy coat. The receptors were gathered from a woman aged 18 to 75 with a cervical HPV16 infection that either progressed to CIN3+ or cleared (not recorded which).

Regarding this clone: With the read ending 3 residues before the CDR3 end, the germline J gene is used to fill in that end. The same CDR3 is also encoded by other DNA sequences in this sample. V gene TRBV19 combines with J gene TRBJ1-3; possibly TRBD1 for D (5 bases). CDR3 length: 14 amino acids. Deletions cut 5 bases from V and 7 bases from J, with 15 bases between. Germline CDR1 reads LNHDA; CDR2 reads SQIVND (reference sequence). CDR3 DNA (partial): TGTGCCAGTAGTTCGTCAGGGAATATGAACACC. Encoded protein: CASSSSGNMNT. In full, the CDR3 reads CASSSSGNMNTIYF. The full variable domain, in which reference TRBV19 and TRBJ1-3 provide the parts outside the CDR3, is DGGITQSPKYLFRKEGQNVTLSCEQNLNHDAMYWYRQDPGQGLRLIYYSQIVNDFQKGDIAEGYSVSREKKESFPLTVTSAQKNPTAFYLCASSSSGNMNTIYFGEGSWLTVV.

As concerns this clone: The read comes to an end 3 residues before the CDR3 does, leaving the germline J gene to fill in the end. The gene calls are TRBV7-9 and TRBJ2-2; 9 bases line up with TRBD1. CDR3 size: 15 residues. Germline V gene lookup returns CDR1 SEHNR and CDR2 FQNEAQ (reference sequence). V was clipped by 5 bases and J by 3 bases; unmatched bases: 4. CDR3 sequence: CASSIQGADTGELFF. The CDR3 DNA, read in part, is TGTGCCAGCAGCATACAGGGGGCGGACACCGGGGAG.

A word on this clone: The read ends 3 residues early relative to the CDR3; the germline J gene fills the gap. The V call is TRBV7-9, the J call TRBJ1-4; the D is unclear. V was cut by 3 bases and J by 2 bases, with 7 bases left in between. CDR1 SEHNR and CDR2 FQNEAQ come from the germline V gene (reference sequence). The CDR3 covers 14 residues. The covered CDR3 bases are TGTGCCAGCAGCTTTATAGTCACTAATGAAAAA. Translation: CASSFIVTNEK. The whole CDR3 protein is CASSFIVTNEKLFF.

In regard to this clone: Read sequence stops 3 residues before the CDR3 end, and the germline J gene provides the missing end. The chain recombines TRBV7-2 with TRBJ1-5, with D unclear. Germline lookup yields CDR1 SGHTA and CDR2 FQGNSA. This CDR3 is built from 15 residues. V was cut by 1 base and J by 4 bases, with 11 bases left in between. The DNA read from the CDR3 is TGTGCCAGCAGCTTAGGGCTTCCGGGGAATCAGCCC. This encodes CASSLGLPGNQP. The CDR3 as a whole reads CASSLGLPGNQPQHF.

About this clone itself: From the germline J gene comes the end of the CDR3, since the read stops 3 residues before it. The chain employs TRBV5-4 and TRBJ2-5, with D perhaps matching TRBD2 (6 bases). The V end lost 3 bases, the J end lost 2 bases, and 11 bases lay between the germline ends. Germline V lookup: CDR1 SGHNT, CDR2 YYREEE (reference sequence). The CDR3 consists of 14 residues. The sequenced CDR3 bases are TGTGCCAGCAGCTCAGCGGGTAGACAAGAGACC. Protein product: CASSSAGRQET. The entire CDR3 sequence reads CASSSAGRQETQYF.